This T cell receptor (beta chain) was documented in a study of post-analysis software for immune sequencing data. Study-level findings and limits: A few TRBV segments (TRBV5-6, TRBV5-1 and TRBV20-1 among them) occurred more frequently in patients than in controls. By F measure, samples from a shared preparation batch strongly co-clustered. Significantly decreased normalized Chao1 diversity was recorded for multiple sclerosis patients relative to controls.

With 3 bases removed from V and 0 bases from J, the gap between germline ends came to 14 bases. The CDR3 has 16 residues. Germline CDR1 is MNHEY and CDR2 is SMNVEV (reference sequence). This clonotype turned up a few times. Its antigen is still unknown. Prepared TCR beta cDNA libraries contained unique molecular identifiers. The source material, about 0.95 to 10 million T cells, gave rise to roughly 500,000 cDNA molecules. TCRdb independently ran MiXCR on the PCR reads; one entry per CDR3 protein. Of 350,000 to 450,000 distinct CDR3 sequences listed, 39% were seen once; the top ten hold 7.6%. Material for sequencing was blood. This TCR was sampled from a girl aged 2-10 years with multiple sclerosis. The V gene is TRBV27, the J gene TRBJ2-5, with D tentatively TRBD1 (5 bases). The CDR3 nucleotides read TGTGCCAGCAGTTTTTCCCCGACAGCCTACCAAGAGACCCAGTACTTC. It encodes CASSFSPTAYQETQYF.